This T cell receptor beta chain was sequenced for a study of identical twins. TCRdb re-called the 5' RACE reads with MiXCR, one entry per CDR3 protein. The sample has 400,000 to 550,000 distinct CDR3 sequences; less than 25% are singletons. This CDR3 has 12 residues. The V and J ends lost 0 bases and 12 bases respectively, with 12 bases between them. Germline-derived CDR1 and CDR2 are DFQATT and SNEGSKA (reference sequence). This clonotype has more than one count but fewer than ten. Its target is not known. Points from the study as a whole: Cord blood beta clonotypes present at high abundance carried fewer insertions; no such pattern appeared in memory repertoires.

The same data also went into a second study, on T cells expressing NK-cell markers. That work contributes: Sequencing covered eight donors, seven HCMV-seropositive and one seronegative. Similarly, these clonotypes led the CD3+CD56-NKG2C+ fraction as well in a few donors.

This receptor was identified in a woman between 18 and 30 years old in good health. The source material was CD4+ T cells sorted from blood. The rearrangement uses TRBV20-1 and TRBJ2-1; the D is unclear. The CDR3 spells CSAREGNKGQFF. In nucleotides, the CDR3 is TGCAGTGCTAGAGAAGGGAATAAGGGGCAGTTCTTC.